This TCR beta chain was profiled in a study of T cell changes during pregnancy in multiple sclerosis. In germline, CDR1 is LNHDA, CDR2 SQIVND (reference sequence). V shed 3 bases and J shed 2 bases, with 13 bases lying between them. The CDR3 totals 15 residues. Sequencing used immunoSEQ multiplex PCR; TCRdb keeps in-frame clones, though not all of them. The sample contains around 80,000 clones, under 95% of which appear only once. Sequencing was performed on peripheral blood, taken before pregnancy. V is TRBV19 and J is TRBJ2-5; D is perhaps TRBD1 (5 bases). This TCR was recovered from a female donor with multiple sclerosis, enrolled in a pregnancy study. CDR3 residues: CASSIKNRLQETQYF. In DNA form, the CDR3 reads TGTGCCAGTAGTATTAAGAACAGGCTTCAAGAGACCCAGTACTTC.